Only a few counts were recorded for the clone carrying this T cell receptor beta chain. Its specificity is unknown. A much larger clone sits a single nucleotide away, making a read error possible. This entry comes from a study of response to subunit inactivated influenza vaccine. General study results and limits: It was suggested by the authors that few new T cells are recruited by each seasonal influenza vaccination.

Between the trimmed V and J ends, which lost 6 bases and 1 base, there was a span of 9 bases. The CDR3 contains 13 residues. TCRdb re-analysed the RT-PCR reads in MiXCR, keeping a single row per CDR3 protein. The data contain approximately 530,000 distinct CDR3 sequences, less than 7.5% of them singletons. V gene TRBV12-3 or TRBV12-4 combines with J gene TRBJ1-2, with D perhaps TRBD1 (5 bases). The source was PBMCs from blood, collected around 2 years after vaccination. The sequence derives from a man between 50 and 75 years old who received an inactivated influenza vaccine. The CDR3 loop reads CASSWDGNYGYTF. The CDR3 bases are TGTGCCAGCAGCTGGGACGGTAACTATGGCTACACCTTC.